These 15 T cell receptor beta chains came from one sample sequenced in a study of blood T cell repertoires in COVID-19. The assay was immunoSEQ multiplex PCR, and TCRdb's table has in-frame clones only and misses some. This sample has a few hundred thousand clones, with about 90% found just once. Sequencing was performed on PBMCs or T cells enriched from blood (not recorded which). These receptors came from a young man who had recovered from COVID-19.

V is TRBV2 and J is TRBJ2-1, with TRBD2 matching over 12 bases. Germline CDR1 is SNHLY and CDR2 is FYNNEI. The CDR3 runs 14 residues. V trimming: 4 bases; J trimming: 9 bases; junction bases outside the gene matches: 4. In nucleotides, the CDR3 is TGTGCCAGCAGTGGCGGACTAGCGGGAACTGAGCAGTTCTTC. This encodes CASSGGLAGTEQFF.

Turning to this clone: Within the sample, other DNA sequences also encode this same CDR3. The V gene is TRBV27, the J gene TRBJ1-5; TRBD1 agrees at 8 bases. V lost 10 bases, J lost 4 bases, and 3 bases stayed unmatched. Germline CDR1 is MNHEY and CDR2 is SMNVEV (reference sequence). CDR3 length equals 12 residues. CDR3 region: CATRQGNQPQHF. In DNA, the CDR3 is TGTGCCACCCGACAGGGGAATCAGCCCCAGCATTTT.

The chain joins TRBV7-9 to TRBJ2-3; no definite D call. V was pared by 4 bases and J by 9 bases, with 20 bases between. CDR3 length equals 15 residues. Germline-derived CDR1 and CDR2 are SEHNR and FQNEAQ (reference sequence). CDR3 DNA: TGTGCCAGCAGCTATTCTTGGGCTTCCCCACCCACGCAGTATTTT. The encoded protein is CASSYSWASPPTQYF.

The gene calls are TRBV29-1 and TRBJ2-1, with D unresolved. Trimming stripped 4 bases from V and 2 bases from J, with 12 bases between. The germline V gene encodes CDR1 SQVTM and CDR2 ANQGSEA. The CDR3 is 14 residues long. CDR3 DNA: TGCAGCGTTGTTCGTCCCCCGGCCTACAATGAGCAGTTCTTC. It yields the protein CSVVRPPAYNEQFF.

This sequence joins TRBV11-3 and TRBJ2-5; TRBD2 aligns across 12 bases. V gave up 4 bases and J gave up 5 bases; unmatched junction bases: 8. Germline-derived CDR1 and CDR2 are SGHNT and YENEEA. The CDR3 totals 16 residues. CDR3 residues: CASSSRTSGTGETQYF. CDR3 DNA: TGTGCCAGCAGCTCCAGGACTAGCGGGACGGGTGAGACCCAGTACTTC.

The chain is built from TRBV2 and TRBJ1-2, with D perhaps matching TRBD1 (6 bases). The CDR3 is 15 residues long. Trimming stripped 4 bases from V and 5 bases from J, with 17 bases between. Germline-derived CDR1 and CDR2 are SNHLY and FYNNEI. CDR3 in DNA: TGTGCCAGCAGTGCGGGGGGGCTTCGGGAGTATGGCTACACCTTC. Its protein product is CASSAGGLREYGYTF.

This clone was seen at least ten times. The CDR3 loop is CAISGQVNTEAFF. The CDR3, as DNA: TGTGCCATCTCCGGACAGGTGAACACTGAAGCTTTCTTT. The chain recombines TRBV2 with TRBJ1-1, with 7 bases identical to TRBD1. This CDR3 has 13 amino acids. Germline V CDR1 and CDR2: SNHLY, FYNNEI. V lost 10 bases to trimming and J lost 0 bases; unmatched junction nucleotides: 5.

This chain uses TRBV5-1 with TRBJ1-2, with D hard to call. The CDR3 consists of 15 residues. Trimming took off 0 bases at V and 7 bases at J, with 16 bases between the two ends. Germline V gives CDR1 SGHRS, CDR2 YFSETQ. This CDR3 is CASSLGGGESSGYTF. The CDR3 DNA sequence: TGCGCCAGCAGCTTGGGCGGCGGGGAGTCCAGTGGCTACACCTTC.

The CDR3: CASIPGGASNQPQHF. CDR3 coding DNA: TGTGCCAGCATTCCGGGGGGCGCAAGCAATCAGCCCCAGCATTTT. The rearrangement joins TRBV6-5 to TRBJ1-5; perhaps TRBD1 as D (6 bases). V lost 7 bases and J lost 1, with 14 bases in between. The CDR3 is 15 amino acids. Germline loops: CDR1 MNHEY, CDR2 SVGAGI.

The genes are TRBV5-1 and TRBJ1-2; TRBD1 is a possible D gene (6 bases). V lost 4 bases to trimming and J lost 6 bases, with 13 bases between them. CDR3 length equals 13 residues. The V gene's germline CDR1 is SGHRS and CDR2 YFSETQ. CDR3 loop: CASSPGTPNGYTF. For the CDR3, the DNA is TGCGCCAGCAGCCCGGGGACACCCAATGGCTACACCTTC.

The chain couples TRBV5-1 to TRBJ1-3; 8 bases are a match to TRBD1. J lost 2 bases, V lost 0 bases, and 4 bases had no gene match. Germline values: CDR1 SGHRS, CDR2 YFSETQ. The CDR3 is 16 residues long. CDR3 nucleotide sequence: TGCGCCAGCAGCTTGGATACACAGGGGGCTGGAAACACCATATATTTT. It is translated as CASSLDTQGAGNTIYF.

The chain combines TRBV6-5 with TRBJ1-3; 8 positions match TRBD1. Germline CDR1 reads MNHEY; CDR2 reads SVGAGI. The CDR3 has 15 residues. V dropped 5 bases and J dropped 2; count of bases not matched to a gene: 5. In DNA form, the CDR3 reads TGTGCCAGCAGTAGATCAGGGGGCGCTGGAAACACCATATATTTT. Protein sequence: CASSRSGGAGNTIYF.

The chain couples TRBV5-1 to TRBJ1-3; possible D gene TRBD1, 5 bases. This CDR3 contains 16 residues. The V gene lost 0 bases and the J gene lost 8 bases, with 18 bases spanning the gap. The germline gives CDR1 SGHRS, CDR2 YFSETQ. The CDR3 DNA is TGCGCCAGCAGCTTGGGTGGACCAGGGTATATGGACACCATATATTTT. Translation: CASSLGGPGYMDTIYF.

This chain links TRBV6-5 with TRBJ2-7, with 7 bases fitting TRBD1. The length of the CDR3 is 15 residues. Trimming took 8 bases from V and 3 from J; bases not matched to a gene: 13. Per germline, CDR1 MNHEY and CDR2 SVGAGI. CDR3 amino acids: CASFTPRDRHYEQYF. CDR3 in DNA: TGTGCCAGCTTTACTCCCCGGGACAGACACTACGAGCAGTACTTC.

Turning to this clone: This sample also contains other DNA sequences that code for the same CDR3. This chain connects TRBV5-1 to TRBJ1-1; TRBD1 might be the D (5 bases). The CDR3 length is 13 residues. Trimming removed 2 bases at V and 3 bases at J, with 8 bases between. Germline CDR1 and CDR2: SGHRS and YFSETQ. The DNA for the CDR3 is TGCGCCAGCAGCTTCGGGGGGGACACTGAAGCTTTCTTT. Translating it yields CASSFGGDTEAFF.